This T cell receptor beta chain came from a study of blood T cell repertoires in COVID-19. Overall study context: Samples representing acute and convalescent COVID-19 were sourced from the United States, Italy and Spain. From T cells, B-cell-depleted T cells, or PBMCs came the material, which was cDNA or gDNA.

The CDR3 extends over 15 amino acids. The V gene lost 1 base and the J gene lost 2 bases, with 11 bases spanning the gap. From germline, CDR1 is SGHRS and CDR2 YFSETQ. As processed by the authors: Reference gene primer amplification yielded estimated nucleated cell counts. Using immunoSEQ multiplex PCR, the repertoire was profiled, and TCRdb retains in-frame clones only, with some absent. V and J calls and clone size are copied from that table; D and trimming were computed from the DNA. The top ten clones hold roughly an eighth of a sample with 250,000 to 350,000 clones, about nine tenths of them seen once. This clone was seen just once.

The TCR comes from an older woman with acute or convalescent COVID-19. This rearrangement joins TRBV5-1 to TRBJ2-3; D is ambiguous. Sequencing was carried out using peripheral blood. The CDR3 DNA follows: TGCGCCAGCAGCTTGACGAGACAATACACAGATACGCAGTATTTT. The encoded protein is CASSLTRQYTDTQYF.